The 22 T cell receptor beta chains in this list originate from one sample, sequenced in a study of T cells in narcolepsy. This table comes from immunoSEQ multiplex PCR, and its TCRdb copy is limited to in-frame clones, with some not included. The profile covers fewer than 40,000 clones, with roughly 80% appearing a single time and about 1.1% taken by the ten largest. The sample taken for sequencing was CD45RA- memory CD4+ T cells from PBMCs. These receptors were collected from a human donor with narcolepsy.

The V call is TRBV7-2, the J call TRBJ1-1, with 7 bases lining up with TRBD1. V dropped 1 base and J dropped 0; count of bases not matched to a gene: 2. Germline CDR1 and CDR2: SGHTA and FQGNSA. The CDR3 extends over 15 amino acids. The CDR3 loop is CASSLDGTVNTEAFF. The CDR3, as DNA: TGTGCCAGCAGCTTAGACGGGACAGTGAACACTGAAGCTTTCTTT.

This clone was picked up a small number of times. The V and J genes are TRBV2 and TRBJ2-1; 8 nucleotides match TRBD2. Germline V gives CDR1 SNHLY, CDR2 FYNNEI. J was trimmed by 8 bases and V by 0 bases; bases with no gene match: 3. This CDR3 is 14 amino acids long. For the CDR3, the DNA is TGTGCCAGCAGTGAAGCGCGGGGGGACGATGAGCAGTTCTTC. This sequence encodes CASSEARGDDEQFF.

The CDR3 DNA follows: TGTGCCAGCAGTGAAGCGCCCCGGGCCCTCGGGGGGCAGTACTTC. Translated, it gives CASSEAPRALGGQYF. The chain has TRBV2 and TRBJ2-7; D is perhaps TRBD2 (6 bases). The germline gives CDR1 SNHLY, CDR2 FYNNEI. V was cut by 0 bases and J by 9 bases, with 18 bases left in between. This CDR3 is built from 15 residues.

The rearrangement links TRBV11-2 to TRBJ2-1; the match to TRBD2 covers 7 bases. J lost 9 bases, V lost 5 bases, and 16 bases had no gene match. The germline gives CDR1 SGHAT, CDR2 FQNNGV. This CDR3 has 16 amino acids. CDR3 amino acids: CASSPLGGRVSGEQFF. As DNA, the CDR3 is TGTGCCAGCAGCCCCCTGGGAGGGAGGGTGTCTGGTGAGCAGTTCTTC.

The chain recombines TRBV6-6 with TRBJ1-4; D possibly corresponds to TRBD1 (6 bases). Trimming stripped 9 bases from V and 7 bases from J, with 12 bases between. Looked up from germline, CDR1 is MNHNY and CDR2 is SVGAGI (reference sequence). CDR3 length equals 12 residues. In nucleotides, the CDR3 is TGTGCCAGTAGGGGGGTCGGTGAAAAACTGTTTTTT. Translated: CASRGVGEKLFF.

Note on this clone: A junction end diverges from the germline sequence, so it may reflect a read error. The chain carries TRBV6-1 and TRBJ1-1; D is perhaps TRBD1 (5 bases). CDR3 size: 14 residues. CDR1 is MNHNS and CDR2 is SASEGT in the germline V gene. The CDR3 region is CTSRASGASTEAFF. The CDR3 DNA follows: TGTACCAGCAGGGCCTCAGGAGCATCCACTGAAGCTTTCTTT.

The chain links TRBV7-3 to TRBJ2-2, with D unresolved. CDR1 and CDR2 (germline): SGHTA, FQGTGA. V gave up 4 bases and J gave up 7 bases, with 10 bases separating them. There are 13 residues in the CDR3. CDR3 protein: CASSYGSGGELFF. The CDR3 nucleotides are TGTGCCAGCAGCTACGGCTCGGGCGGGGAGCTGTTTTTT.

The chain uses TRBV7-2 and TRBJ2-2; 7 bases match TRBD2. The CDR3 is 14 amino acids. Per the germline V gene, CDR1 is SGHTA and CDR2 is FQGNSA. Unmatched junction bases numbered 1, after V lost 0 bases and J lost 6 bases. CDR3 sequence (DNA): TGTGCCAGCAGCTTAGCCCTAGCGGCCGGGGAGCTGTTTTTT. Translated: CASSLALAAGELFF.

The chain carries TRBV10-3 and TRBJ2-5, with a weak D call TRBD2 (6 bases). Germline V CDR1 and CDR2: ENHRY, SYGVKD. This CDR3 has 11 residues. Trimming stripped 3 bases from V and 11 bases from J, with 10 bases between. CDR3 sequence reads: CAISEVREQYF. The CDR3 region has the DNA TGTGCCATCAGTGAAGTACGGGAGCAGTACTTC.

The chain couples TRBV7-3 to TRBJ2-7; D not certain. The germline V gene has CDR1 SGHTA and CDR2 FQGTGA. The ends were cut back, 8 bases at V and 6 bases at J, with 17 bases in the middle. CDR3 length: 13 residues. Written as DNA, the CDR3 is TGTGCCAGCTCCCCTCAAGGGATAGCCGAGCAGTACTTC. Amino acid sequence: CASSPQGIAEQYF.

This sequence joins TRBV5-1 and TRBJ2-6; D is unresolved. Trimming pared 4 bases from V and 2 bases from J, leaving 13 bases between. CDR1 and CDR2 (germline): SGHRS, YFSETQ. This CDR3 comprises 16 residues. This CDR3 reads CASSPGLSPGANVLTF. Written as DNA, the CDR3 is TGCGCCAGCAGCCCGGGTCTCTCGCCTGGGGCCAACGTCCTGACTTTC.

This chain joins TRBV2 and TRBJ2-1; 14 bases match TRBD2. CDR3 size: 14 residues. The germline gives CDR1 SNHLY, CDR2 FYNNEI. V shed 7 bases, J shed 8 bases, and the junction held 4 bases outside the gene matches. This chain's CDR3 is CASTRLAGGYEQFF. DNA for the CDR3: TGTGCCAGCACCAGACTAGCGGGAGGGTATGAGCAGTTCTTC.

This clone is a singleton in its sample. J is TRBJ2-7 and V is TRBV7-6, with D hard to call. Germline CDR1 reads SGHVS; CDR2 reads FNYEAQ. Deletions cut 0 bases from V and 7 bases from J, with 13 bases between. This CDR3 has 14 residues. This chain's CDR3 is CASSLALSFGEQYF. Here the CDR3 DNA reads TGTGCCAGCAGCTTAGCGCTAAGTTTTGGAGAGCAGTACTTC.

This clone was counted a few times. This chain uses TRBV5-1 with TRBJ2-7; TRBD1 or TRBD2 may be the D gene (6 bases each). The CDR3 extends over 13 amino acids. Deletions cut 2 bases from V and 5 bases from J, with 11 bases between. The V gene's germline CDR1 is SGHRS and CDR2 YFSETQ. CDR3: CASSFRGPDEQYF. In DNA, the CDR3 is TGCGCCAGCAGCTTCCGGGGGCCCGACGAGCAGTACTTC.

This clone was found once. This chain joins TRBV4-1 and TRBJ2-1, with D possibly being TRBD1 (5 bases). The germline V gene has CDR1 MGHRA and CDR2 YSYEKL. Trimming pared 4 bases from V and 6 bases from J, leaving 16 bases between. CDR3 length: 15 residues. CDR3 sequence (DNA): TGCGCCAGCAGCCGATTCGTAGGGGTGGGCAATGAGCAGTTCTTC. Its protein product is CASSRFVGVGNEQFF.

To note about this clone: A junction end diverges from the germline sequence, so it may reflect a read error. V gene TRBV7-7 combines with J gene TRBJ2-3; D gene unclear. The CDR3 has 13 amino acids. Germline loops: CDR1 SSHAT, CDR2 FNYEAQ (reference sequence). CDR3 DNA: TGTGCTAGCAGCCCCTTAGGGCCAGATACGCAGTATTTT. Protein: CASSPLGPDTQYF.

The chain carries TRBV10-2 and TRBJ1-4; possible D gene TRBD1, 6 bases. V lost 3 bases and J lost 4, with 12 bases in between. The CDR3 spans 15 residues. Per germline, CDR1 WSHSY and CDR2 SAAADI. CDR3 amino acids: CASSDGTSYNEKLFF. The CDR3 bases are TGCGCCAGCAGTGACGGGACAAGTTATAATGAAAAACTGTTTTTT.

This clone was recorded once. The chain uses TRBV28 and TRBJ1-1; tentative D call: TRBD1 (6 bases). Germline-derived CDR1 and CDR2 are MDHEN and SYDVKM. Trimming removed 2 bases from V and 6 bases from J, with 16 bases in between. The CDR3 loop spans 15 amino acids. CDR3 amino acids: CASSLPPGRGAEAFF. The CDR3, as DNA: TGTGCCAGCAGTTTACCGCCCGGGAGGGGGGCTGAAGCTTTCTTT. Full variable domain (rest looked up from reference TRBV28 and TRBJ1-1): DVKVTQSSRYLVKRTGEKVFLECVQDMDHENMFWYRQDPGLGLRLIYFSYDVKMKEKGDIPEGYSVSREKKERFSLILESASTNQTSMYLCASSLPPGRGAEAFFGQGTRLTVV.

Here the CDR3 reads CASSLRSTNTEAFF. The CDR3 DNA follows: TGTGCCAGCAGCTTACGGTCTACGAACACTGAAGCTTTCTTT. The chain couples TRBV7-9 to TRBJ1-1; D unresolved. The V gene's germline CDR1 is SEHNR and CDR2 FQNEAQ (reference sequence). The CDR3 has 14 residues. Deletions cut 2 bases from V and 1 base from J, with 8 bases between.

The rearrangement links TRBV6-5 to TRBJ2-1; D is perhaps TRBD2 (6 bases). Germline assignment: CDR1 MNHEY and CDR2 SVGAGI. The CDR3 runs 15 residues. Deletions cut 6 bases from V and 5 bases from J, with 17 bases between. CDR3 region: CASSGLARDDNEQFF. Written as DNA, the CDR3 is TGTGCCAGCAGCGGGCTAGCGAGGGATGACAATGAGCAGTTCTTC.

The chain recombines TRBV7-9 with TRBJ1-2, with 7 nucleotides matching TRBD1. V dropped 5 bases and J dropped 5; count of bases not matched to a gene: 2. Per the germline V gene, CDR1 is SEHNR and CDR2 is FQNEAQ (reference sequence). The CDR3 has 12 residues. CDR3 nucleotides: TGTGCCAGCAGCCTGGGACAGTATGGCTACACCTTC. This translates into CASSLGQYGYTF.

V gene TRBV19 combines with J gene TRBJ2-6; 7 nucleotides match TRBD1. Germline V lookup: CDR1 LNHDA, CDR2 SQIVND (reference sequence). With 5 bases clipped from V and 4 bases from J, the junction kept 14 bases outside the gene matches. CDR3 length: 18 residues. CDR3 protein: CASSSWGRGSSGANVLTF. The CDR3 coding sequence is TGTGCCAGTAGTTCTTGGGGCAGGGGGTCCTCCGGGGCCAACGTCCTGACTTTC. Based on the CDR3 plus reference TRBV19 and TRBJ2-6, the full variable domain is DGGITQSPKYLFRKEGQNVTLSCEQNLNHDAMYWYRQDPGQGLRLIYYSQIVNDFQKGDIAEGYSVSREKKESFPLTVTSAQKNPTAFYLCASSSWGRGSSGANVLTFGAGSRLTVL.